This is a list of T cell receptor beta chains from one sample in a study of shared clonotypes between healthy human individuals. The data were produced by immunoSEQ multiplex PCR, yet TCRdb's version contains in-frame clones alone and is incomplete. The table has 2 million to 2.5 million clones, 90% to 96% seen once. The specimen sequenced was naive CD4+ T cells sorted from blood. The receptor set was obtained from a man between 18 and 35 years old in good health. Each CDR3 is given without its conserved first and last residue. Each record gives: V gene, J gene, clone size, CDR3 protein. Where a row states a size, it is once, few, many or the class of an expanded clone; other rows omit it.

TRBV2	TRBJ1-4	.	ASRARDTLGEKLF
TRBV30	TRBJ2-7	once	AWSVAPGVEQY
TRBV7-3	TRBJ2-1	once	ASSLSSGGEQF
TRBV6-5	TRBJ1-5	.	ASKPGVHQPQH
TRBV10-3	TRBJ2-7	.	AISGKQGVYEQY
TRBV18	TRBJ2-6	.	ASSPRQTSGANVLT
TRBV28	TRBJ2-1	.	ASSLQRTGEQF
TRBV5-6	TRBJ1-6	.	ASTSRVGNSPLH
TRBV10-3	TRBJ2-3	.	AISLAGDTDTQY
TRBV7-2	TRBJ1-2	once	ASSLVWGPGGYT
TRBV5-1	TRBJ2-3	.	ASSFGWDPTDTQY
TRBV18	TRBJ2-1	.	ASSPRQTSGNNEQF
TRBV11-2	TRBJ2-3	.	ASSLVFSDTQY
TRBV20-1	TRBJ2-7	once	SASRGIEQY
TRBV6-5	TRBJ2-2	.	ATTSGNTGELF
TRBV5-1	TRBJ1-4	once	ASSLRGQGEKLF
TRBV14	TRBJ1-4	.	ASSQDGAKGEKLF
TRBV30	.	.	AWSRTGNEQY
TRBV7-9	TRBJ2-7	once	ASSLAGGPSYEQY
TRBV5-5	TRBJ2-5	.	ASTTVRGAETQY
TRBV4-1	TRBJ2-1	.	ASSPRTSGSNLEQF
TRBV20-1	TRBJ2-7	.	SARGEYEQY
TRBV11-1	TRBJ1-2	once	ASSFRVDYGYT
TRBV6-1	TRBJ1-5	.	ASSTDLYNQPQH
TRBV5-8	TRBJ2-1	.	ASSFRGLYNEQF